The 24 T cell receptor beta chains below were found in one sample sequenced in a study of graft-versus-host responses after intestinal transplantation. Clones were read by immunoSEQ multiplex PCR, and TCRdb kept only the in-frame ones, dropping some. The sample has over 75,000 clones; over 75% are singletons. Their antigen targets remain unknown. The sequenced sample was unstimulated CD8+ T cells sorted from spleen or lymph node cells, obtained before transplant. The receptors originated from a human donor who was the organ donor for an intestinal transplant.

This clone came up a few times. The CDR3 sequence: CASRLPGGASEQYF. CDR3 coding DNA: TGTGCCAGCAGGCTTCCTGGGGGCGCGTCCGAGCAGTACTTC. The chain joins TRBV28 to TRBJ2-7, with TRBD1 as a possible D gene (6 bases). In germline, CDR1 is MDHEN, CDR2 SYDVKM. This CDR3 is built from 14 residues. V was trimmed by 6 bases and J by 6 bases, leaving 18 bases between them.

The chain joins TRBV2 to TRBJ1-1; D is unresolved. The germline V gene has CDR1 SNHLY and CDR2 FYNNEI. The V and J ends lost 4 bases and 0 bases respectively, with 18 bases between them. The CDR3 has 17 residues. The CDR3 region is CASSGRIGTELNTEAFF. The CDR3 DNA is TGTGCCAGCAGTGGTAGAATCGGAACGGAGCTGAACACTGAAGCTTTCTTT.

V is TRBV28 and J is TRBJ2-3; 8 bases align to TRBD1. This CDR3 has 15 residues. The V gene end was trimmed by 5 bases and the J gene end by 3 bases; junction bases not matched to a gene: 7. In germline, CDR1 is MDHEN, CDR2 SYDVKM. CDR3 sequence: CASSPTGVWTDTQYF. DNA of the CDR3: TGTGCCAGCAGTCCGACAGGGGTGTGGACAGATACGCAGTATTTT.

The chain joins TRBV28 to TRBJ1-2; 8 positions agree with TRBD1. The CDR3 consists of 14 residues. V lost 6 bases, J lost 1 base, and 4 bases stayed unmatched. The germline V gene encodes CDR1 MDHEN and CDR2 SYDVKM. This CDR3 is CASRGDRFNYGYTF. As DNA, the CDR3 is TGTGCCAGCAGGGGGGACAGGTTTAACTATGGCTACACCTTC.

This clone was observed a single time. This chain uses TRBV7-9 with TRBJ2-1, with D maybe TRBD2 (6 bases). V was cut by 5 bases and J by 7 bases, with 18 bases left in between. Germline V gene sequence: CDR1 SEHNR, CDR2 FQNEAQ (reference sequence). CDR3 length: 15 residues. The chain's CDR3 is CASSPGSAGSNEQFF. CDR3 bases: TGTGCCAGCAGCCCGGGATCGGCGGGGTCGAATGAGCAGTTCTTC.

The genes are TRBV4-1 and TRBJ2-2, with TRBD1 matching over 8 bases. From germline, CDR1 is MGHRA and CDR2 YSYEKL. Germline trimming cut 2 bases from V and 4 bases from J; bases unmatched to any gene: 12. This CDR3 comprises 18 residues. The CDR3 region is CASSQSNHYRGITGELFF. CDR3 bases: TGCGCCAGCAGCCAAAGTAATCATTACAGGGGGATCACCGGGGAGCTGTTTTTT.

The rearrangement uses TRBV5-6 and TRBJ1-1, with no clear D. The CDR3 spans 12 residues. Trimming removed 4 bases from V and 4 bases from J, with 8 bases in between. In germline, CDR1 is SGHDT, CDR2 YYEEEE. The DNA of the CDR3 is TGTGCCAGCAGCCCTGGGCGCACTGAAGCTTTCTTT. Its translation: CASSPGRTEAFF.

The CDR3 protein is CASSSGTSGGYEQYF. CDR3 DNA sequence: TGTGCCAGCAGTTCCGGGACTAGCGGGGGTTACGAGCAGTACTTC. J is TRBJ2-7 and V is TRBV27; TRBD2 agrees at 14 bases. J was trimmed by 4 bases and V by 4 bases; bases with no gene match: 3. The CDR3 runs to 15 residues. CDR1 and CDR2 (germline): MNHEY, SMNVEV (reference sequence).

In nucleotides, the CDR3 is TGTGCCAGCAGTTACTCGAATAAACACAGGTACACTGAAGCTTTCTTT. This sequence encodes CASSYSNKHRYTEAFF. This sequence joins TRBV6-5 and TRBJ1-1; maybe TRBD1 (5 bases). CDR3 length: 16 amino acids. In germline, CDR1 is MNHEY, CDR2 SVGAGI. Trimming pared 0 bases from V and 3 bases from J, leaving 14 bases between.

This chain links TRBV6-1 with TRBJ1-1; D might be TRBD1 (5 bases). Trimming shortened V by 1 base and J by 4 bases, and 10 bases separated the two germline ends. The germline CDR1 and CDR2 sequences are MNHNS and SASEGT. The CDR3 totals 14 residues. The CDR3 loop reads CASSEGREFTEAFF. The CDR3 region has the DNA TGTGCCAGCAGTGAAGGCAGGGAATTCACTGAAGCTTTCTTT.

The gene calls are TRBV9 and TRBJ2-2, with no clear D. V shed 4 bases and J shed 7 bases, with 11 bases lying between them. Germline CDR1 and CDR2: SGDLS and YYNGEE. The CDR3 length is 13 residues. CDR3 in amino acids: CASSPSRNGELFF. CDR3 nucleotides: TGTGCCAGCAGCCCCTCCAGGAACGGGGAGCTGTTTTTT.

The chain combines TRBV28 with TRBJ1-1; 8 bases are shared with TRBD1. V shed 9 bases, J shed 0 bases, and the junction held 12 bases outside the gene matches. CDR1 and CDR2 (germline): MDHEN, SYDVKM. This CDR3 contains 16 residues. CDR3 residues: CASYRGDSLMNTEAFF. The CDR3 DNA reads TGTGCCAGTTACAGGGGGGACTCACTTATGAACACTGAAGCTTTCTTT.

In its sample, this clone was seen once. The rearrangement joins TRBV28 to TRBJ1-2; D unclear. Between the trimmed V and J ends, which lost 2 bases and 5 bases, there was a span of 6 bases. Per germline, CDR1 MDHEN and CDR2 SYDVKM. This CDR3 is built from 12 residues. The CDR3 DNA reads TGTGCCAGCAGTTTAGGAGGGTATGGCTACACCTTC. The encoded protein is CASSLGGYGYTF.

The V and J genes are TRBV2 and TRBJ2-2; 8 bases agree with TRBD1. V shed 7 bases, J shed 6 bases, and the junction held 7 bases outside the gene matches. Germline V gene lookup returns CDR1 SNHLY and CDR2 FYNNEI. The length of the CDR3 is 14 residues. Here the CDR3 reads CASIRQGWAGELFF. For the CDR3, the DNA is TGTGCCAGCATACGACAGGGGTGGGCCGGGGAGCTGTTTTTT.

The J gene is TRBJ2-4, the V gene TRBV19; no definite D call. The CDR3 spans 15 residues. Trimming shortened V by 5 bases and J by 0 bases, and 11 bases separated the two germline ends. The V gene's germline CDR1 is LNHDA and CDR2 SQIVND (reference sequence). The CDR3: CASSAEILAKNIQYF. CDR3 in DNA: TGTGCCAGTAGTGCAGAGATCCTAGCCAAAAACATTCAGTACTTC.

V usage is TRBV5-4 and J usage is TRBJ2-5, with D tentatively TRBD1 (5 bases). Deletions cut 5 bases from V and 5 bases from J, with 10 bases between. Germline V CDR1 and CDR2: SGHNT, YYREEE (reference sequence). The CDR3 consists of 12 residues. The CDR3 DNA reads TGTGCCAGCAGGGGGCAAAGCGAGACCCAGTACTTC. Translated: CASRGQSETQYF.

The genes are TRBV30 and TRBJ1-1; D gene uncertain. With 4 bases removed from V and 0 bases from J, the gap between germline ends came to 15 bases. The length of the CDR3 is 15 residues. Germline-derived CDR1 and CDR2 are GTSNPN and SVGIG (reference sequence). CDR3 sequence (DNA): TGTGCCTGGATTAACTCAGGACGGATGAACACTGAAGCTTTCTTT. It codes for CAWINSGRMNTEAFF.

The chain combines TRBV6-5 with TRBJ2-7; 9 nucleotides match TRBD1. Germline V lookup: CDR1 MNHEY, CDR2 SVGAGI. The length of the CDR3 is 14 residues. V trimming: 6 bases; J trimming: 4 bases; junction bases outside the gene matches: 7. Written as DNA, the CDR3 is TGTGCCAGCAGCCGGACAGGGGTCGAGTACGAGCAGTACTTC. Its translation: CASSRTGVEYEQYF.

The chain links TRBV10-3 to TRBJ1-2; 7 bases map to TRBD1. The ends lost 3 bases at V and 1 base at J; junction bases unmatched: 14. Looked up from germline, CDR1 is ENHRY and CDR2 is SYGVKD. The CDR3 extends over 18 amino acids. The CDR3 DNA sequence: TGTGCCATCAGTGACCCGGGAGAGGGGGCGTATGTTAACTATGGCTACACCTTC. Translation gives CAISDPGEGAYVNYGYTF.

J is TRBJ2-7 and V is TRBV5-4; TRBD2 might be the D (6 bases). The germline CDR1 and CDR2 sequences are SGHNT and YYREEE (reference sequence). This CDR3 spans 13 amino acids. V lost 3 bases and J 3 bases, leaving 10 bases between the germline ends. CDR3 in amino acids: CASSSGDFYEQYF. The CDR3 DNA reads TGTGCCAGCAGCTCTGGGGACTTCTACGAGCAGTACTTC. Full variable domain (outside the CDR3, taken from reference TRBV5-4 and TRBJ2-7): ETGVTQSPTHLIKTRGQQVTLRCSSQSGHNTVSWYQQALGQGPQFIFQYYREEENGRGNFPPRFSGLQFPNYSSELNVNALELDDSALYLCASSSGDFYEQYFGPGTRLTVT.

CDR3: CASSLDRQDNQPQHF. The CDR3 region has the DNA TGCGCCAGCAGCCTAGATAGACAGGATAATCAGCCCCAGCATTTT. The rearrangement joins TRBV4-1 to TRBJ1-5; possible D gene TRBD1, 6 bases. The germline V gene has CDR1 MGHRA and CDR2 YSYEKL. The ends were cut back, 4 bases at V and 4 bases at J, with 14 bases in the middle. This CDR3 spans 15 amino acids.

The CDR3 here is CASSLNRGRSSYEQYF. For the CDR3, the DNA is TGTGCCAGCAGCCTTAACAGGGGGAGAAGCTCCTACGAGCAGTACTTC. The J gene is TRBJ2-7, the V gene TRBV14; 8 nucleotides match TRBD1. The CDR3 loop spans 16 amino acids. Germline CDR1 is SGHDN and CDR2 is FVKESK. V was clipped by 4 bases and J by 0 bases; unmatched bases: 8.

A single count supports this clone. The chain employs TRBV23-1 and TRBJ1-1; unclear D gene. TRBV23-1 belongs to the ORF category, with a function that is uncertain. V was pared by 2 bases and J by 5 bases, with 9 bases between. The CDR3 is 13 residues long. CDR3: CASSQQVETEAFF. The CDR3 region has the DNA TGCGCCAGCAGTCAACAGGTCGAGACTGAAGCTTTCTTT.

CDR3 in amino acids: CASSQADGTANEQFF. CDR3 coding DNA: TGTGCCAGCAGCCAAGCCGACGGGACTGCCAATGAGCAGTTCTTC. The chain uses TRBV4-2 and TRBJ2-1; tentatively, D is TRBD2 (6 bases). V was trimmed by 1 base and J by 6 bases, leaving 13 bases between them. From germline, CDR1 is LGHNA and CDR2 YNFKEQ. CDR3 length equals 15 residues.